What follows are 27 T cell receptor beta chains derived from one specimen sequenced in a study of CD4 T cells in relation to SARS-CoV-2 and coronaviruses. The assay was immunoSEQ multiplex PCR, and TCRdb's table has in-frame clones only and misses some. The table includes tens of thousands of clones, approximately 88% detected once. Material: memory CD4+ T cells from PBMCs. These receptors all stem from an adult with COVID-19.

V usage is TRBV6-5 and J usage is TRBJ1-6; maybe TRBD1 (6 bases). Trimming removed 0 bases from V and 8 bases from J, with 11 bases in between. Germline V gives CDR1 MNHEY, CDR2 SVGAGI. This CDR3 is built from 15 residues. Here the CDR3 DNA reads TGTGCCAGCAGTTACTCGATCTCAGGGGATTCACCCCTCCACTTT. Amino acid sequence: CASSYSISGDSPLHF.

This clone appeared a few times. The chain combines TRBV5-8 with TRBJ1-6, with TRBD1 as a possible D gene (6 bases). Trimming took off 4 bases at V and 9 bases at J, with 17 bases between the two ends. Germline V lookup: CDR1 SGHTS, CDR2 YDEGEE. The CDR3 covers 15 residues. This CDR3 reads CASSLGGQGSSPLHF. In nucleotides, the CDR3 is TGTGCCAGCAGCCTTGGAGGCCAGGGGAGTTCACCCCTCCACTTT.

V gene TRBV4-2 combines with J gene TRBJ1-2, with 10 bases fitting TRBD1. CDR3 length equals 20 residues. From germline, CDR1 is LGHNA and CDR2 YNFKEQ. Unmatched junction bases numbered 13, after V lost 0 bases and J lost 0 bases. CDR3 in amino acids: CASSQDFGDRGRTANYGYTF. CDR3 nucleotide sequence: TGTGCCAGCAGCCAAGATTTCGGGGACAGGGGAAGAACGGCTAACTATGGCTACACCTTC.

V usage is TRBV11-3 and J usage is TRBJ1-2, with D perhaps TRBD1 (5 bases). Between the trimmed V and J ends, which lost 5 bases and 8 bases, there was a span of 18 bases. Germline CDR1 is SGHNT and CDR2 is YENEEA. The CDR3 contains 14 residues. The CDR3 spells CASSLNMGPGGYTF. In DNA, the CDR3 is TGTGCCAGCAGCCTGAACATGGGGCCGGGGGGCTACACCTTC.

This clone is a singleton in its sample. The V call is TRBV28, the J call TRBJ2-1; 10 nucleotides agree with TRBD2. J was trimmed by 9 bases and V by 5 bases; bases with no gene match: 10. Germline loops: CDR1 MDHEN, CDR2 SYDVKM. This CDR3 region has 15 residues. This CDR3 reads CASSSQRGGLPEQFF. The CDR3 DNA follows: TGTGCCAGCAGTAGTCAGCGGGGGGGCCTGCCTGAGCAGTTCTTC.

The V and J genes are TRBV7-8 and TRBJ1-3; a possible D gene is TRBD1 (6 bases). Germline CDR1 reads SGHVS; CDR2 reads FQNEAQ. V shed 5 bases and J shed 2 bases, with 16 bases lying between them. CDR3 length: 16 residues. Written as DNA, the CDR3 is TGTGCCAGCAGCCATGTAGGAGGGGGTCCTGGAAACACCATATATTTT. Protein product: CASSHVGGGPGNTIYF.

V gene TRBV7-6 combines with J gene TRBJ2-2; 9 bases are shared with TRBD1. The ends lost 2 bases at V and 2 bases at J; junction bases unmatched: 12. The CDR3 runs 19 residues. Germline CDR1 and CDR2: SGHVS and FNYEAQ. Here the CDR3 reads CASSLTLRDRANNTGELFF. CDR3 DNA sequence: TGTGCCAGCAGCTTAACTCTCCGGGACAGGGCGAACAACACCGGGGAGCTGTTTTTT. The complete variable domain, with remaining parts taken from reference TRBV7-6 and TRBJ2-2, reads GAGVSQSPRYKVTKRGQDVALRCDPISGHVSLYWYRQALGQGPEFLTYFNYEAQQDKSGLPNDRFSAERPEGSISTLTIQRTEQRDSAMYRCASSLTLRDRANNTGELFFGEGSRLTVL.

The rearrangement links TRBV10-3 to TRBJ2-3; 7 nucleotides agree with TRBD1. Germline-derived CDR1 and CDR2 are ENHRY and SYGVKD. V trimming: 6 bases; J trimming: 2 bases; junction bases outside the gene matches: 17. This CDR3 spans 18 amino acids. The CDR3 sequence: CAIRKGSTGLSTTDTQYF. In nucleotides, the CDR3 is TGTGCCATCAGAAAAGGTTCGACAGGGCTGTCGACCACAGATACGCAGTATTTT.

The chain combines TRBV28 with TRBJ2-1, with D perhaps TRBD2 (6 bases). CDR3 length equals 13 residues. The germline V and J ends were trimmed by 5 bases and 9 bases, with 14 bases remaining between them. The V gene's germline CDR1 is MDHEN and CDR2 SYDVKM. The CDR3 reads CASSGDFAGEQFF. The CDR3 coding sequence is TGTGCCAGCAGTGGGGACTTTGCGGGTGAGCAGTTCTTC.

The CDR3 is CASSTWDNTGELFF. Here the CDR3 DNA reads TGTGCCAGCAGCACCTGGGACAACACCGGGGAGCTGTTTTTT. The V and J genes are TRBV7-6 and TRBJ2-2; D possibly uses TRBD1 or TRBD2 (5 bases each). This CDR3 has 14 amino acids. CDR1 is SGHVS, CDR2 FNYEAQ, per germline. Deletions cut 5 bases from V and 2 bases from J, with 9 bases between.

The chain joins TRBV30 to TRBJ1-5; 7 bases agree with TRBD1. Unmatched junction bases numbered 8, after V lost 0 bases and J lost 6 bases. This CDR3 comprises 15 residues. Per the germline V gene, CDR1 is GTSNPN and CDR2 is SVGIG (reference sequence). CDR3 amino acids: CAWSVGGRVPQPQHF. The CDR3 nucleotides read TGTGCCTGGAGTGTAGGGGGCAGAGTTCCTCAGCCCCAGCATTTT.

The V and J genes are TRBV10-3 and TRBJ1-2, with 8 bases identical to TRBD1. CDR3 length: 14 residues. Germline lookup yields CDR1 ENHRY and CDR2 SYGVKD. J gave up 4 bases and V 6 bases, and 7 bases lay outside the gene matches. As DNA, the CDR3 is TGTGCCATCAGCGAAAAGCAGGGGGCCTATGGCTACACCTTC. Translated: CAISEKQGAYGYTF.

V gene TRBV5-1 combines with J gene TRBJ2-1; 8 nucleotides match TRBD1. Germline V gives CDR1 SGHRS, CDR2 YFSETQ. V lost 5 bases to trimming and J lost 3 bases; unmatched junction nucleotides: 4. This CDR3 contains 14 residues. The DNA of the CDR3 is TGCGCCAGCAGTGGCGGGACAGGCTACAATGAGCAGTTCTTC. It translates to CASSGGTGYNEQFF.

About this clone itself: A read error may produce the germline difference seen at one junction end. The CDR3 DNA sequence: TGTGCCAGCAGAGAAGCCCCCGGGACAGGGGGTTGGGGCAATCAGCCCCAGCATTTT. This encodes CASREAPGTGGWGNQPQHF. V and J are TRBV6-1 and TRBJ1-5, with TRBD1 identical over 11 bases. The germline CDR1 and CDR2 sequences are MNHNS and SASEGT. The length of the CDR3 is 19 residues.

V is TRBV12-3 or TRBV12-4 and J is TRBJ1-6, with a tentative D call TRBD1 (6 bases). V gave up 7 bases and J gave up 10 bases, with 14 bases separating them. The CDR3 spans 13 residues. The CDR3 coding sequence is TGTGCCAGCAAGCCAGGGGAATACTCACCCCTCCACTTT. Translation gives CASKPGEYSPLHF.

This clone was counted a single time. J is TRBJ1-5 and V is TRBV5-8; no reliable D call. Germline values: CDR1 SGHTS, CDR2 YDEGEE. Trimming removed 4 bases from V and 0 bases from J, with 17 bases in between. The CDR3 length is 17 residues. CDR3: CASSITLRVFSNQPQHF. CDR3 sequence (DNA): TGTGCCAGCAGCATCACCCTAAGGGTTTTTAGCAATCAGCCCCAGCATTTT.

The genes are TRBV25-1 and TRBJ2-1, with 9 bases that match TRBD2. The CDR3 is made up of 14 amino acids. With 4 bases clipped from V and 4 bases from J, the junction kept 2 bases outside the gene matches. Germline V gene data show CDR1 as MGHDK and CDR2 as SYGVNS. This CDR3 reads CASSGAGGYNEQFF. The CDR3, as DNA: TGTGCCAGCAGTGGAGCGGGGGGATACAATGAGCAGTTCTTC.

The V gene is TRBV6-1, the J gene TRBJ2-7, with D possibly TRBD1 on 5 matching bases. The CDR3 has 12 residues. V dropped 6 bases and J dropped 6 bases, with 12 bases sitting between them. From germline, CDR1 is MNHNS and CDR2 SASEGT. The CDR3 DNA is TGTGCCAGCAGCACCCAGGGCCCCGAGCAGTACTTC. As protein: CASSTQGPEQYF.

The V and J genes are TRBV3-1 (or the pseudogene TRBV3-2) and TRBJ1-4, with D tentatively TRBD1 (5 bases). The CDR3 has 14 residues. Germline V lookup: CDR1 LGHDT, CDR2 YNNKEL (reference sequence). Trimming took 4 bases from V and 2 from J, leaving 8 bases between them. The CDR3 DNA is TGTGCCAGCAGCCTACGACAGACTAATGAAAAACTGTTTTTT. It translates to CASSLRQTNEKLFF.

The chain is built from TRBV6-2 or TRBV6-3 and TRBJ2-2; D perhaps matches TRBD1 (6 bases). Deletions cut 0 bases from V and 4 bases from J, with 9 bases between. The V gene's germline CDR1 is MNHEY and CDR2 SVGEGT. The length of the CDR3 is 15 residues. The CDR3 is CASSYSGAGTGELFF. The CDR3 nucleotides read TGTGCCAGCAGTTACTCGGGGGCTGGCACCGGGGAGCTGTTTTTT.

The count of this clone is one. The genes are TRBV3-1 (or the pseudogene TRBV3-2) and TRBJ2-3, with TRBD2 matching over 9 bases. CDR3 length: 15 residues. With 7 bases clipped from V and 6 bases from J, the junction kept 11 bases outside the gene matches. CDR1 and CDR2 (germline): LGHDT, YNNKEL (reference sequence). The CDR3 DNA is TGTGCCAGCAAACCTCTAGCGGGGACGGGGGATACGCAGTATTTT. It encodes CASKPLAGTGDTQYF.

The J gene is TRBJ1-4, the V gene TRBV7-2; 8 nucleotides line up with TRBD1. The germline V gene encodes CDR1 SGHTA and CDR2 FQGNSA. V was clipped by 5 bases and J by 2 bases; unmatched bases: 4. The CDR3 sequence is 15 residues long. The CDR3 is CASSPRTGTNEKLFF. CDR3 DNA sequence: TGTGCCAGCAGCCCCCGGACAGGGACTAATGAAAAACTGTTTTTT.

This clone appeared once. The gene calls are TRBV19 and TRBJ1-2; D uncertain. The CDR3 length is 13 residues. Deletions cut 3 bases from V and 5 bases from J, with 10 bases between. Germline values: CDR1 LNHDA, CDR2 SQIVND (reference sequence). The CDR3 DNA reads TGTGCCAGTAGTATCGCCGGGTCTTATGGCTACACCTTC. Its translation is CASSIAGSYGYTF.

The chain employs TRBV6-5 and TRBJ1-2; 7 positions agree with TRBD1. V lost 7 bases, J lost 8 bases, and 10 bases stayed unmatched. This CDR3 is 13 amino acids long. Germline-derived CDR1 and CDR2 are MNHEY and SVGAGI. CDR3 sequence (DNA): TGTGCCAGCACCCCCCAGACAGGGAGCGGCTACACCTTC. Its translation is CASTPQTGSGYTF.

This chain connects TRBV1 to TRBJ2-5; the D call in the table, TRBD2, was not verified against the DNA. TRBV1 is a known pseudogene. The CDR3 extends over 17 amino acids. CDR3 in amino acids: CTSSPARASGDLETQYF. The CDR3 nucleotides read TGCACCAGCAGCCCCGCTAGGGCTAGCGGTGACTTGGAGACCCAGTACTTC.

As for this clone: The junction and the germline gene differ at one end; a read error may be behind it. The chain is built from TRBV6-1 and TRBJ2-5; D uncertain. Germline V CDR1 and CDR2: MNHNS, SASEGT. The CDR3 sequence is 10 residues long. This CDR3 is CASSDRGWDF. The CDR3 nucleotides are TGTGCCAGCAGTGACCGAGGATGGGACTTC.

V is TRBV28 and J is TRBJ2-7; possible D gene TRBD1, 6 bases. This CDR3 spans 18 amino acids. V dropped 3 bases and J dropped 3 bases, with 24 bases sitting between them. Germline CDR1 reads MDHEN; CDR2 reads SYDVKM. The CDR3 bases are TGTGCCAGCAGTTTTCAACTAACCTTAGGACAGAACATCTACGAGCAGTACTTC. Protein product: CASSFQLTLGQNIYEQYF.